The rows below give T cell receptor beta chains drawn from one sample of a study of T cells after yellow fever vaccination. Via MiXCR, TCRdb re-called the 5' RACE reads, giving one row per CDR3 protein. The sample lists 610,000 or so distinct CDR3 sequences, roughly an eighth occurring once. The material was PBMCs, obtained on the day of the yellow fever booster vaccination. The receptors come from a man younger than 40 who received the YFV17D yellow fever vaccine. Each CDR3 is given with its conserved first and last residue. D genes are given only for firm matches. Some rows have no size entry. The others give once, few or many, or a class for an expanded clone.

TRBV28	TRBJ2-3	TRBD1	few	CASRYRGFSTDTQYF	TGTGCCAGCAGGTACAGGGGATTTAGCACAGATACGCAGTATTTT
TRBV9	TRBJ2-1	TRBD2	few	CASSPIRSGSGDEQFF	TGTGCCAGCAGCCCCATCCGGAGCGGGAGTGGGGATGAGCAGTTCTTC
TRBV6-5	TRBJ2-2	TRBD2	few	CASRLAGGGAGELFF	TGTGCCAGCAGATTAGCGGGAGGAGGGGCCGGGGAGCTGTTTTTT
TRBV7-6	TRBJ2-2	NA	many	CASSLSGTGELFF	TGTGCCAGCAGCTTATCCGGCACCGGGGAGCTGTTTTTT
TRBV12-3/TRBV12-4	TRBJ2-1	NA	NA	CASSPGLGGVNEQFF	TGTGCCAGCTCCCCCGGTTTGGGGGGTGTTAATGAGCAGTTCTTC
TRBV20-1	TRBJ1-5	NA	few	CSARVTTSGNQPQHF	TGCAGTGCTAGAGTAACGACTTCAGGCAATCAGCCCCAGCATTTT
TRBV5-1	TRBJ2-2	NA	few	CASSLGDSTGELFF	TGCGCCAGCAGCTTGGGGGACTCCACCGGGGAGCTGTTTTTT
TRBV6-1	TRBJ2-1	NA	NA	CASRGSGGNYNEQFF	TGTGCCAGCAGGGGGTCCGGCGGAAACTACAATGAGCAGTTCTTC
TRBV11-2	TRBJ2-7	NA	NA	CASGKIRAYEQYF	TGTGCCAGCGGGAAAATCCGTGCCTACGAGCAGTACTTC
TRBV12-5	TRBJ2-2	TRBD2	NA	CASGLTRGVISGRASNTGELFF	TGTGCTAGTGGTTTGACCCGGGGCGTGATCAGCGGGAGGGCCTCGAACACCGGGGAGCTGTTTTTT
TRBV10-2	TRBJ2-5	NA	NA	CASSGGGLQETQYF	TGCGCCAGCAGTGGAGGGGGACTCCAAGAGACCCAGTACTTC
TRBV20-1	TRBJ2-3	TRBD2	many	CSARYRFLAGDPTDTQYF	TGCAGTGCTAGATACCGTTTTCTAGCGGGAGATCCGACAGATACGCAGTATTTT
TRBV5-1	TRBJ1-4	NA	NA	CASSLVPGPGEKLFF	TGCGCCAGCAGCTTGGTTCCGGGTCCAGGTGAAAAACTGTTTTTT
TRBV12-3/TRBV12-4	TRBJ2-1	TRBD1	NA	CASSLGTGQYPQFF	TGTGCCAGCAGTTTAGGGACAGGGCAATATCCGCAGTTCTTC
TRBV5-1	TRBJ2-2	NA	NA	CASSSHLQGSGELFF	TGCGCCAGCAGCTCGCACCTACAGGGATCCGGGGAGCTGTTTTTT
TRBV30	TRBJ1-2	NA	few	CAWSGDRYGYTF	TGTGCCTGGAGTGGGGACCGTTATGGCTACACCTTC
TRBV9	TRBJ2-1	NA	NA	CASSLEIFDNEQFF	TGTGCCAGCAGCCTAGAAATTTTCGACAATGAGCAGTTCTTC
TRBV24-1	TRBJ2-1	TRBD2	NA	CATSGPLAGGLNEQFF	TGTGCCACCAGTGGCCCACTAGCGGGAGGGCTCAATGAGCAGTTCTTC
TRBV20-1	TRBJ2-5	NA	NA	CSARDAGGLETQYF	TGCAGTGCTAGAGATGCAGGGGGGTTGGAGACCCAGTACTTC
TRBV5-4	TRBJ2-7	TRBD1	NA	CASSLAGQVYEQYF	TGTGCCAGCAGCTTGGCGGGACAGGTCTACGAGCAGTACTTC
TRBV3-1	TRBJ1-2	NA	NA	CASSPRDDNYGYTF	TGTGCCAGCAGCCCCCGGGACGATAACTATGGCTACACCTTC
TRBV12-3/TRBV12-4	TRBJ1-4	NA	few	CASSSGTRLGRDEKLFF	TGTGCCAGCAGTTCCGGGACACGCCTTGGTCGGGATGAAAAACTGTTTTTT
TRBV20-1	TRBJ2-1	NA	few	CSALPPGTNEQFF	TGCAGTGCCCTCCCCCCGGGTACCAATGAGCAGTTCTTC
TRBV7-9	TRBJ2-1	NA	NA	CASSLARESQFF	TGTGCCAGCAGCTTAGCCCGGGAGAGCCAGTTCTTC
TRBV29-1	TRBJ2-6	NA	NA	CSVLTGIGANVLTF	TGCAGCGTATTAACAGGGATTGGGGCCAACGTCCTGACTTTC
TRBV11-2	TRBJ2-3	TRBD2	NA	CASSLRSGISTDTQYF	TGTGCCAGCAGCTTACGGAGCGGGATCTCCACAGATACGCAGTATTTT
TRBV7-9	TRBJ2-1	NA	NA	CASSETSDEQFF	TGTGCCAGCAGCGAGACTAGTGACGAGCAGTTCTTC
TRBV29-1	TRBJ2-5	NA	few	CSVEDQETRYQETQYF	TGCAGCGTTGAAGATCAGGAGACCCGGTACCAAGAGACCCAGTACTTC
TRBV5-1	TRBJ1-4	TRBD1	few	CASSLDGTATNEKLFF	TGCGCCAGCAGCTTGGATGGGACAGCAACTAATGAAAAACTGTTTTTT
TRBV21-1	TRBJ2-7	NA	NA	CASSKTGVYEQYF	TGTGCCAGCAGCAAAACGGGGGTGTACGAGCAGTACTTC
TRBV7-6	TRBJ2-5	TRBD2	NA	CASSLNPEAGWETQYF	TGTGCCAGCAGCTTGAATCCTGAAGCGGGGTGGGAGACCCAGTACTTC
TRBV29-1	TRBJ2-1	TRBD2	few	CSAPGGTSGVLEQFF	TGCAGCGCCCCTGGGGGGACTAGCGGGGTCCTTGAGCAGTTCTTC
TRBV7-8	TRBJ1-2	TRBD1	few	CASSSSKTGQGFYGYTF	TGTGCCAGCAGCTCAAGTAAAACGGGACAGGGGTTCTATGGCTACACCTTC
TRBV24-1	TRBJ2-2	TRBD1	NA	CATSDGSGTGWTGELFF	TGTGCCACCAGTGATGGGTCCGGGACAGGGTGGACCGGGGAGCTGTTTTTT
TRBV20-1	TRBJ2-3	NA	NA	CSARGDTQYF	TGCAGTGCTAGGGGGGATACGCAGTATTTT
TRBV7-8	TRBJ2-7	NA	NA	CASSLAGSGFEQYF	TGTGCCAGCAGCTTAGCAGGGTCGGGTTTCGAGCAGTACTTC
TRBV7-2	TRBJ2-5	NA	few	CASSWGLETQYF	TGTGCCAGCAGTTGGGGCCTAGAGACCCAGTACTTC
TRBV7-2	TRBJ1-1	NA	few	CASSSSRTTEAFF	TGTGCCAGCAGCTCGTCGAGGACTACTGAAGCTTTCTTT
TRBV6-5	TRBJ2-7	TRBD1	NA	CASSSATGSHEQYF	TGTGCCAGCAGTTCTGCGACAGGGTCCCACGAGCAGTACTTC
TRBV9	TRBJ2-1	TRBD2	NA	CASSLSGTAGEQFF	TGTGCCAGCAGCCTTAGCGGGACCGCGGGGGAGCAGTTCTTC
TRBV20-1	TRBJ2-7	NA	few	CSARDGRVRYEQYF	TGCAGTGCTAGAGATGGCAGGGTTCGCTACGAGCAGTACTTC
TRBV7-9	TRBJ2-3	TRBD2	many	CASSATAGGLTDTQYF	TGTGCCAGCAGCGCGACGGCGGGAGGATTGACAGATACGCAGTATTTT
TRBV20-1	TRBJ2-1	TRBD2	NA	CSARDYSGRQDEQFF	TGCAGTGCTAGAGATTATAGCGGGAGGCAAGATGAGCAGTTCTTC
TRBV20-1	TRBJ2-1	NA	NA	CSAKSPRVGEQFF	TGCAGTGCTAAGTCCCCAAGGGTCGGTGAGCAGTTCTTC
TRBV12-3/TRBV12-4	TRBJ2-5	TRBD2	NA	CASSVTSGTETQYF	TGTGCCAGCAGTGTGACTAGCGGGACGGAGACCCAGTACTTC
TRBV7-2	TRBJ2-7	TRBD2	few	CASSLALRTSAHEQYF	TGTGCCAGCAGCTTAGCGTTAAGGACTAGCGCCCACGAGCAGTACTTC
TRBV20-1	TRBJ2-7	NA	NA	CSALRTSSHEQYF	TGCAGTGCACTCCGCACTAGTTCTCACGAGCAGTACTTC
TRBV10-3	TRBJ1-5	TRBD1	NA	CAINPDRGLAGEPQHF	TGTGCCATCAATCCTGACAGGGGGCTTGCTGGGGAGCCCCAGCATTTT
TRBV20-1	TRBJ2-3	NA	few	CSAPRPSLYQYF	TGCAGTGCTCCACGCCCTTCACTATACCAGTATTTT
TRBV20-1	TRBJ2-1	TRBD2	NA	CSAPTSGAHYNEQFF	TGCAGTGCGCCGACTAGCGGGGCTCACTACAATGAGCAGTTCTTC
TRBV3-1	TRBJ1-1	TRBD1	NA	CASSPTGAPEAFF	TGTGCCAGCAGCCCGACAGGGGCCCCTGAAGCTTTCTTT
TRBV5-4	TRBJ2-2	TRBD1	NA	CASLRQGDTGELFF	TGTGCCAGCCTGAGACAGGGGGACACCGGGGAGCTGTTTTTT
TRBV7-8	TRBJ2-5	TRBD2	few	CASGYGTVTSGKETQYF	TGTGCCAGCGGCTACGGGACCGTCACTAGCGGGAAGGAGACCCAGTACTTC
TRBV7-2	TRBJ2-3	TRBD2	many	CASSLSRAGGTDTQYF	TGTGCCAGCAGCTTAAGCCGGGCGGGAGGCACAGATACGCAGTATTTT
TRBV28	TRBJ1-2	NA	few	CASSTSYGYTF	TGTGCCAGCAGTACTAGCTATGGCTACACCTTC
TRBV20-1	TRBJ2-1	TRBD2	NA	CSARDWRLAIRSGFNEQFF	TGCAGTGCTAGAGATTGGAGACTAGCGATAAGGTCGGGTTTCAATGAGCAGTTCTTC